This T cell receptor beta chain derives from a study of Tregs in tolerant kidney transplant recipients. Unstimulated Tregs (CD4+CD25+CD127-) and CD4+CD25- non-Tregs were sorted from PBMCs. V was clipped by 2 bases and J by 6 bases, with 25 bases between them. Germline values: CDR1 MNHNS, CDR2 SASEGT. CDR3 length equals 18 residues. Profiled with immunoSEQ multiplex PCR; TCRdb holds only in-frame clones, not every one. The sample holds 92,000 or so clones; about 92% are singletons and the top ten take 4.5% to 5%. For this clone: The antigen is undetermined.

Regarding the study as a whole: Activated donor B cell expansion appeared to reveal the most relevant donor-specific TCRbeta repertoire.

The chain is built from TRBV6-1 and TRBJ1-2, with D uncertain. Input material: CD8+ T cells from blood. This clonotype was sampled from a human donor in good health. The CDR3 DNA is TGTGCCAGCAGTGAACTTCGGTTCGGTTCGAGTGGTGTCAATGGCTACACCTTC. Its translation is CASSELRFGSSGVNGYTF.